The 30 T cell receptor beta chains below come from one sample, sequenced in a study of blood T cell repertoires in COVID-19. The table came from immunoSEQ multiplex PCR; TCRdb's copy has only in-frame clones and leaves some out. There are approximately 280,000 clones in the sample; over 75% occur only once, and 4% to 6% lies in the top ten. Sample: peripheral blood. These TCRs come from a middle-aged man with active or convalescent COVID-19.

The rearrangement joins TRBV19 to TRBJ1-1; D gene ambiguous. V dropped 6 bases and J dropped 0 bases, with 14 bases sitting between them. Germline CDR1 and CDR2: LNHDA and SQIVND (reference sequence). CDR3 length: 15 residues. In nucleotides, the CDR3 is TGTGCCAGTAGGCCAGAGGGTACTATGAACACTGAAGCTTTCTTT. It specifies CASRPEGTMNTEAFF. Looking up the rest from reference TRBV19 and TRBJ1-1 gives the full variable domain: DGGITQSPKYLFRKEGQNVTLSCEQNLNHDAMYWYRQDPGQGLRLIYYSQIVNDFQKGDIAEGYSVSREKKESFPLTVTSAQKNPTAFYLCASRPEGTMNTEAFFGQGTRLTVV.

This clone has a handful of counts. The chain uses TRBV30 and TRBJ2-1; 9 bases agree with TRBD1. Germline CDR1 GTSNPN, CDR2 SVGIG (reference sequence). V lost 5 bases, J lost 6 bases, and 11 bases stayed unmatched. The CDR3 has 15 amino acids. CDR3 nucleotide sequence: TGTGCCTGGGACAAAGGGACAGGGATTTCCAATGAGCAGTTCTTC. Residues: CAWDKGTGISNEQFF.

This chain links TRBV28 with TRBJ2-5; D gene ambiguous. With 4 bases removed from V and 2 bases from J, the gap between germline ends came to 2 bases. The CDR3 consists of 11 residues. CDR1 MDHEN and CDR2 SYDVKM come from the germline V gene. The DNA for the CDR3 is TGTGCCAGCAGTTCTCAAGAGACCCAGTACTTC. It yields the protein CASSSQETQYF.

The chain links TRBV7-2 to TRBJ2-1, with a possible D match to TRBD2 (5 bases). Germline CDR1 and CDR2: SGHTA and FQGNSA. The CDR3 sequence is 15 residues long. Trimming removed 3 bases at V and 3 bases at J, with 12 bases between. The CDR3 nucleotides are TGTGCCAGCAGCTTGTCAGCGGCCCTCTACAATGAGCAGTTCTTC. Translation: CASSLSAALYNEQFF.

V usage is TRBV5-1 and J usage is TRBJ1-4; 7 bases fit TRBD1. The V and J ends lost 2 bases and 0 bases, in that order; junction bases with no gene match: 7. The V gene's germline CDR1 is SGHRS and CDR2 YFSETQ. This CDR3 is built from 17 residues. The CDR3 nucleotides read TGCGCCAGCAGCTTATTGCCGGGGACAGCAACTAATGAAAAACTGTTTTTT. It is translated as CASSLLPGTATNEKLFF. The full variable domain, rest sourced from reference TRBV5-1 and TRBJ1-4, is KAGVTQTPRYLIKTRGQQVTLSCSPISGHRSVSWYQQTPGQGLQFLFEYFSETQRNKGNFPGRFSGRQFSNSRSEMNVSTLELGDSALYLCASSLLPGTATNEKLFFGSGTQLSVL.

This chain uses TRBV5-1 with TRBJ2-1; D remains ambiguous. From germline, CDR1 is SGHRS and CDR2 YFSETQ. V was shortened by 0 bases and J by 8 bases, with 15 bases between the two germline ends. The CDR3 runs to 15 residues. The DNA of the CDR3 is TGCGCCAGCAGCTTGGCCTATAATGTTGCGTATGAGCAGTTCTTC. This codes for CASSLAYNVAYEQFF.

This chain uses TRBV6-6 with TRBJ1-6; 7 bases align to TRBD1. V shed 7 bases and J 7 bases; nucleotides not matched to a gene: 7. Germline V gene lookup returns CDR1 MNHNY and CDR2 SVGAGI (reference sequence). The length of the CDR3 is 14 residues. CDR3 in amino acids: CASTLGTENSPLHF. CDR3 nucleotide sequence: TGTGCCAGCACCCTTGGGACAGAGAATTCACCCCTCCACTTT.

The chain links TRBV6-5 to TRBJ2-3, with 8 bases that match TRBD2. After removal of 4 bases from V and 3 bases from J, the junction contained 9 bases not matched to a gene. The CDR3 has 16 residues. Germline assignment: CDR1 MNHEY and CDR2 SVGAGI. The CDR3 DNA is TGTGCCAGCAGTTTCAGCCGACTAGCGACGACAGATACGCAGTATTTT. This gives the protein CASSFSRLATTDTQYF.

This chain links TRBV5-6 with TRBJ1-4, with D possibly TRBD1 on 6 matching bases. The CDR3 has 13 residues. The germline V and J ends were trimmed by 2 bases and 8 bases, with 10 bases remaining between them. The V gene's germline CDR1 is SGHDT and CDR2 YYEEEE. CDR3 residues: CASSLQGWEKLFF. The CDR3 DNA reads TGTGCCAGCAGCTTACAGGGTTGGGAAAAACTGTTTTTT.

The rearrangement joins TRBV3-1 (or the pseudogene TRBV3-2) to TRBJ1-5, with D perhaps TRBD1 (5 bases). The CDR3 contains 15 residues. Trimming took off 1 base at V and 3 bases at J, with 10 bases between the two ends. Germline lookup yields CDR1 LGHDT and CDR2 YNNKEL (reference sequence). CDR3 sequence: CASSQAVGANQPQHF. The CDR3 bases are TGTGCCAGCAGCCAAGCGGTTGGGGCCAATCAGCCCCAGCATTTT.

The gene calls are TRBV4-1 and TRBJ2-2; TRBD2 is a possible D gene (6 bases). CDR1 MGHRA and CDR2 YSYEKL come from the germline V gene. The V and J ends lost 3 bases and 6 bases respectively, with 14 bases between them. The CDR3 loop spans 15 amino acids. DNA for the CDR3: TGCGCCAGCAGCCAGCGGGGCGCGAGGTCCGGGGAGCTGTTTTTT. Residues: CASSQRGARSGELFF.

The V and J genes are TRBV30 and TRBJ1-2, with D perhaps TRBD1 (5 bases). V was cut by 0 bases and J by 7 bases, with 15 bases left in between. CDR1 is GTSNPN and CDR2 is SVGIG in the germline V gene (reference sequence). This CDR3 spans 14 amino acids. CDR3 residues: CAWSVTGGSGGYTF. In nucleotides, the CDR3 is TGTGCCTGGAGTGTAACGGGGGGTTCAGGTGGCTACACCTTC.

The CDR3 spells CASSPPSGHGDTQYF. As DNA, the CDR3 is TGTGCCAGCAGTCCCCCTAGCGGGCATGGGGATACGCAGTATTTT. The chain combines TRBV25-1 with TRBJ2-3; 8 nucleotides match TRBD2. This CDR3 has 15 residues. CDR1 is MGHDK and CDR2 is SYGVNS in the germline V gene. Trimming took 5 bases from V and 6 from J; bases not matched to a gene: 10.

The J gene is TRBJ1-1, the V gene TRBV7-2; D is undetermined. V was trimmed by 8 bases and J by 11 bases, leaving 21 bases between them. Looked up from germline, CDR1 is SGHTA and CDR2 is FQGNSA. The CDR3 is made up of 13 amino acids. CDR3 bases: TGTGCCAGCCGGCGGGTTGCGAATTTAGGGGCTTTCTTT. Its translation: CASRRVANLGAFF. Full variable domain (remainder filled in from reference TRBV7-2 and TRBJ1-1): GAGVSQSPSNKVTEKGKDVELRCDPISGHTALYWYRQSLGQGLEFLIYFQGNSAPDKSGLPSDRFSAERTGGSVSTLTIQRTQQEDSAVYLCASRRVANLGAFFGQGTRLTVV.

CDR3 coding DNA: TGTGCCAGCAGCCCTAGAGGCACAGATACGCAGTATTTT. It is translated as CASSPRGTDTQYF. The chain links TRBV7-3 to TRBJ2-3, with D uncertain. The germline V gene has CDR1 SGHTA and CDR2 FQGTGA. The CDR3 consists of 13 residues. Between the trimmed V and J ends, which lost 5 bases and 1 base, there was a span of 7 bases.

V usage is TRBV7-8 and J usage is TRBJ2-2; 16 nucleotides line up with TRBD2. The trim removed 1 base at V and 5 bases at J, leaving 1 base unmatched. The CDR3 sequence is 17 residues long. Germline V gives CDR1 SGHVS, CDR2 FQNEAQ. The CDR3 spells CASSLGGLAGGTGELFF. CDR3 nucleotide sequence: TGTGCCAGCAGCTTAGGGGGACTAGCGGGAGGGACCGGGGAGCTGTTTTTT.

Of note for this clone: One end of the junction fails to match germline, which may point to a read error. The chain has TRBV9 and TRBJ1-2, with D maybe TRBD1 (6 bases). Germline V gene lookup returns CDR1 SGDLS and CDR2 YYNGEE. This CDR3 contains 14 residues. The CDR3 bases are TGTGCCGGCAGCGTAGACCCCCAGGGACAAGGCTACACCTTC. Translating it yields CAGSVDPQGQGYTF.

V gene TRBV7-2 combines with J gene TRBJ2-7, with 8 bases aligning to TRBD2. The trim removed 1 base at V and 9 bases at J, leaving 5 bases unmatched. CDR1 is SGHTA, CDR2 FQGNSA, per germline. This CDR3 contains 13 residues. CDR3 nucleotides: TGTGCCAGCAGCTTAGTGGCGGGAGGTGGGCAGTACTTC. Its translation: CASSLVAGGGQYF.

The chain recombines TRBV6-2 or TRBV6-3 with TRBJ2-7, with D unclear. V was clipped by 6 bases and J by 0 bases, with 9 bases between them. Per germline, CDR1 MNHEY and CDR2 SVGEGT. The CDR3 covers 13 residues. In nucleotides, the CDR3 is TGTGCCAGCAGCCTCATGAGCTCCTACGAGCAGTACTTC. Translating gives CASSLMSSYEQYF.

The CDR3 coding sequence is TGTGCCAGCAGTGAGTCCGGCCATCCACTATCCACAGATACGCAGTATTTT. The encoded protein is CASSESGHPLSTDTQYF. The genes are TRBV6-1 and TRBJ2-3; D unresolved. V was shortened by 3 bases and J by 2 bases, with 18 bases between the two germline ends. Per germline, CDR1 MNHNS and CDR2 SASEGT. The CDR3 extends over 17 amino acids.

V gene TRBV10-1 combines with J gene TRBJ2-2; 8 positions match TRBD2. Looked up from germline, CDR1 is WNHNN and CDR2 is SYGVQD (reference sequence). With 9 bases clipped from V and 0 bases from J, the junction kept 9 bases outside the gene matches. CDR3 length: 16 residues. The CDR3 loop reads CARSRLAPTNTGELFF. The DNA of the CDR3 is TGCGCCAGAAGCCGACTAGCGCCTACGAACACCGGGGAGCTGTTTTTT.

This clone was seen only once. The chain links TRBV11-1 to TRBJ2-1, with 11 bases identical to TRBD1. V was clipped by 5 bases and J by 9 bases; unmatched bases: 9. The CDR3 length is 15 residues. Germline CDR1 reads SGHAT; CDR2 reads FQDESV (reference sequence). CDR3 DNA: TGTGCCAGCAGCCCTATGGACAGGGGGCATCGTGAGCAGTTCTTC. Translation: CASSPMDRGHREQFF.

The V call is TRBV7-2, the J call TRBJ2-7; 13 bases line up with TRBD2. Germline V CDR1 and CDR2: SGHTA, FQGNSA. J was trimmed by 3 bases and V by 1 base; bases with no gene match: 9. The CDR3 extends over 18 amino acids. CDR3 region: CASSLGGLAGTRIYEQYF. Here the CDR3 DNA reads TGTGCCAGCAGCTTAGGGGGACTAGCGGGAACTCGAATCTACGAGCAGTACTTC.

This chain joins TRBV7-9 and TRBJ2-1; 9 bases match TRBD2. This CDR3 has 15 residues. V gave up 5 bases and J gave up 3 bases; unmatched junction bases: 5. Germline V gene data show CDR1 as SEHNR and CDR2 as FQNEAQ (reference sequence). The CDR3 sequence is CASSELAGIYNEQFF. CDR3 nucleotides: TGTGCCAGCAGCGAACTAGCGGGCATCTACAATGAGCAGTTCTTC.

V and J are TRBV30 and TRBJ1-5, with 7 bases fitting TRBD1. This CDR3 has 16 amino acids. After removal of 2 bases from V and 3 bases from J, the junction contained 10 bases not matched to a gene. In germline, CDR1 is GTSNPN, CDR2 SVGIG (reference sequence). CDR3 nucleotide sequence: TGTGCCTGGAGTACCCGGGACAGCGATAACAATCAGCCCCAGCATTTT. Translating it yields CAWSTRDSDNNQPQHF.

Only a few counts were recorded for this clone. This chain uses TRBV7-8 with TRBJ2-2; the D gene is possibly TRBD1 (6 bases). This CDR3 is 16 amino acids long. Germline-derived CDR1 and CDR2 are SGHVS and FQNEAQ. The V and J ends lost 1 base and 5 bases respectively, with 14 bases between them. CDR3 region: CASSLGSGVLTGELFF. Written as DNA, the CDR3 is TGTGCCAGCAGCTTAGGTTCAGGGGTCCTAACCGGGGAGCTGTTTTTT.

The CDR3 protein is CAIGQGEQYF. CDR3 sequence (DNA): TGTGCCATAGGACAGGGCGAGCAGTACTTC. The rearrangement links TRBV10-3 to TRBJ2-7, with 8 positions matching TRBD1. With 9 bases clipped from V and 6 bases from J, the junction kept 1 base outside the gene matches. The germline V gene encodes CDR1 ENHRY and CDR2 SYGVKD. The CDR3 totals 10 residues.

The V and J genes are TRBV5-6 and TRBJ1-6; weak D call: TRBD1 (6 bases). Trimming left V 2 bases short and J 6 bases short, with 15 bases between. CDR3 size: 16 residues. The V gene's germline CDR1 is SGHDT and CDR2 YYEEEE. The chain's CDR3 is CASSFRGAGLNSPLHF. As DNA, the CDR3 is TGTGCCAGCAGCTTCAGGGGTGCGGGTCTTAATTCACCCCTCCACTTT.

The V gene is TRBV6-4, the J gene TRBJ2-1; 9 bases align to TRBD2. Germline V CDR1 and CDR2: MRHNA, SNTAGT. This CDR3 region has 15 residues. The ends lost 3 bases at V and 7 bases at J; junction bases unmatched: 7. The CDR3 is CASSEIAGVQNEQFF. The CDR3 DNA reads TGTGCCAGCAGTGAAATAGCGGGAGTTCAGAATGAGCAGTTCTTC.

The V gene is TRBV30, the J gene TRBJ2-2, with TRBD2 matching 9 bases. V trimming: 3 bases; J trimming: 2 bases; junction bases outside the gene matches: 10. There are 17 residues in the CDR3. Germline lookup yields CDR1 GTSNPN and CDR2 SVGIG (reference sequence). CDR3 DNA: TGTGCCTGGAGCGGGGTTAGCGGGAGCTTCAACACCGGGGAGCTGTTTTTT. It is translated as CAWSGVSGSFNTGELFF.